This T cell receptor (beta chain) was sequenced for a study of T cell responses to AZD1222 COVID-19 vaccine. Study-level points and caveats: White British people made up most donors, females outnumbered males, and clonal diversity was possibly underestimated.

This clone was detected once. Its antigen is not known. Trimming took off 2 bases at V and 3 bases at J, with 9 bases between the two ends. The germline V gene has CDR1 SGHNT and CDR2 YYREEE (reference sequence). This CDR3 is built from 15 residues. TCRdb's copy holds only in-frame clones and misses some; the assay was immunoSEQ multiplex PCR. Among 170,000 or so clones listed, about 86% were seen once. The chain employs TRBV5-4 and TRBJ2-6, with D possibly being TRBD1 (6 bases). The clonotype comes from an adult who received the AZD1222 COVID-19 vaccine. The sequenced sample was peripheral blood, obtained 28 days after the second AZD1222 dose. The CDR3 bases are TGTGCCAGCAGCTTACAGGGTGATGGGGCCAACGTCCTGACTTTC. Encoded protein: CASSLQGDGANVLTF.